One and the same sample provided the 17 T cell receptor beta chains below, sequenced in a study of glioma-infiltrating T cells after dendritic cell vaccination (dated by TCRdb to the mid-2010s). The library was made by the immunoSEQ multiplex PCR assay. In its TCRdb copy, this immuneACCESS table keeps in-frame sequences only and misses some clones. Where compared with another copy, unresolved V genes explain less than half of these, and the others have no known cause. The sample table lists about 32,000 clones, 90% of them with a count of one. The top ten clones comprise roughly 2% of the sample. The specimen was blood, collected before dendritic cell vaccination. These receptors all stem from a human donor with glioblastoma.

This clone was observed once. CDR3 nucleotide sequence: TGTGCCAGCAGCTTACCATCTAGGGGTGCCTACAATGAGCAGTTCTTC. Translating gives CASSLPSRGAYNEQFF. V and J are TRBV11-2 and TRBJ2-1; D is perhaps TRBD1 (5 bases). Trimming cost V 2 bases and J 2 bases, with 13 bases left between them. Germline CDR1 SGHAT, CDR2 FQNNGV. The CDR3 extends over 16 amino acids.

With regard to this clone: This same CDR3 is encoded by further DNA sequences in the sample. This chain uses TRBV7-2 with TRBJ2-5, with 10 bases fitting TRBD1. V lost 3 bases, J lost 5 bases, and 0 bases stayed unmatched. In germline, CDR1 is SGHTA, CDR2 FQGNSA. The CDR3 has 13 amino acids. CDR3 bases: TGTGCCAGCAGCTTGGGACAGGGGGAGACCCAGTACTTC. Its translation: CASSLGQGETQYF.

CDR3 nucleotides: TGTGCCAGCAGTAAAGCGGACAGAAACAATGAGCAGTTCTTC. This encodes CASSKADRNNEQFF. The chain links TRBV6-5 to TRBJ2-1; possible D gene TRBD1, 6 bases. With 5 bases removed from V and 5 bases from J, the gap between germline ends came to 13 bases. Germline loops: CDR1 MNHEY, CDR2 SVGAGI. The CDR3 is 14 amino acids.

The chain employs TRBV25-1 and TRBJ1-4, with D unclear. The germline V gene has CDR1 MGHDK and CDR2 SYGVNS. Trimming left V 5 bases short and J 7 bases short, with 14 bases between. This CDR3 spans 14 amino acids. The CDR3 DNA reads TGTGCCAGCAGTCCCCCTTGGAGCCGTGAAAAACTGTTTTTT. The encoded protein is CASSPPWSREKLFF.

The V call is TRBV9, the J call TRBJ2-7; 10 bases fit TRBD2. The CDR3 extends over 15 amino acids. The V segment lost 4 bases and the J segment 6 bases; nucleotides outside the gene matches: 10. In germline, CDR1 is SGDLS, CDR2 YYNGEE. CDR3: CASSSPPGLAIEQYF. In DNA form, the CDR3 reads TGTGCCAGCAGCTCCCCCCCGGGACTAGCGATCGAGCAGTACTTC.

The chain recombines TRBV5-6 with TRBJ2-7, with unresolved D. The germline gives CDR1 SGHDT, CDR2 YYEEEE. The CDR3 sequence is 11 residues long. Trimming removed 3 bases at V and 4 bases at J, with 5 bases between. The CDR3 loop is CASSSRYEQYF. As DNA, the CDR3 is TGTGCCAGCAGCTCGCGGTACGAGCAGTACTTC.

This chain uses TRBV23-1 with TRBJ2-3; the match to TRBD1 covers 7 bases. TRBV23-1 falls under the ORF class, with uncertain function. CDR3 length equals 17 residues. The junction had 13 bases not matched to a gene; V was cut back by 2 bases and J by 5 bases. The CDR3 DNA follows: TGCGCCAGCAGTCAACCCGACAGGGAATCCCTTGAAGATACGCAGTATTTT. The encoded protein is CASSQPDRESLEDTQYF.

The genes are TRBV18 and TRBJ1-3; D remains unclear. V was trimmed by 3 bases and J by 0 bases, leaving 15 bases between them. CDR3 length: 17 amino acids. The germline gives CDR1 KGHSH, CDR2 LQKENI. CDR3 DNA: TGTGCCAGCTCACCGCTTGCCACAGAGAGCTCTGGAAACACCATATATTTT. It is translated as CASSPLATESSGNTIYF.

This clone appeared a few times. The genes are TRBV6-1 and TRBJ1-5; D gene ambiguous. Germline CDR1 and CDR2: MNHNS and SASEGT. CDR3 length: 14 amino acids. Trimming removed 4 bases from V and 0 bases from J, with 7 bases in between. The CDR3 loop is CASSGVFSNQPQHF. CDR3 nucleotide sequence: TGTGCCAGCAGTGGAGTCTTTAGCAATCAGCCCCAGCATTTT.

The V and J genes are TRBV2 and TRBJ1-2; possible D gene TRBD1, 6 bases. Trimming took off 2 bases at V and 4 bases at J, with 11 bases between the two ends. CDR3 length: 14 residues. Germline V CDR1 and CDR2: SNHLY, FYNNEI. The CDR3 region has the DNA TGTGCCAGCAGTGAAACGCGGACAGCCTATGGCTACACCTTC. Translating it yields CASSETRTAYGYTF.

The gene calls are TRBV4-2 and TRBJ2-7, with no clear D. The CDR3 is made up of 14 amino acids. The V gene lost 1 base and the J gene lost 0 bases, with 7 bases spanning the gap. Germline V lookup: CDR1 LGHNA, CDR2 YNFKEQ. CDR3 sequence: CASSQGPGSYEQYF. In DNA, the CDR3 is TGTGCCAGCAGCCAAGGCCCCGGCTCCTACGAGCAGTACTTC.

V and J are TRBV27 and TRBJ1-2; 7 positions agree with TRBD1. The CDR3 is 15 amino acids. V lost 5 bases and J lost 4; bases outside the gene matches: 10. CDR1 and CDR2 (germline): MNHEY, SMNVEV (reference sequence). This CDR3 is CASSPRQGGSYGYTF. CDR3 nucleotides: TGTGCCAGCAGTCCTCGACAGGGAGGATCCTATGGCTACACCTTC.

The chain couples TRBV27 to TRBJ1-4, with TRBD1 matching 8 bases. Germline CDR1 MNHEY, CDR2 SMNVEV (reference sequence). The trim removed 4 bases at V and 8 bases at J, leaving 9 bases unmatched. The CDR3 is 15 residues long. In DNA, the CDR3 is TGTGCCAGCAGTTCTGAGACAGGGGTGGGCGAAAAACTGTTTTTT. It encodes CASSSETGVGEKLFF.

V and J are TRBV6-4 and TRBJ2-5, with D possibly matching TRBD2 (6 bases). The CDR3 spans 13 residues. Trimming shortened V by 2 bases and J by 7 bases, and 11 bases separated the two germline ends. Germline lookup yields CDR1 MRHNA and CDR2 SNTAGT. DNA of the CDR3: TGTGCCAGCAGTGACGGGGGGATAGGGACCCAGTACTTC. Protein sequence: CASSDGGIGTQYF.

The rearrangement joins TRBV6-6 to TRBJ1-4; 10 bases are shared with TRBD1. CDR3 length: 14 residues. Germline CDR1 reads MNHNY; CDR2 reads SVGAGI (reference sequence). V gave up 6 bases and J gave up 5 bases; unmatched junction bases: 3. In DNA form, the CDR3 reads TGTGCCAGCAGACCGGGACAGGGGAATGAAAAACTGTTTTTT. Translating it yields CASRPGQGNEKLFF.

The chain has TRBV4-1 and TRBJ2-1; the D gene is possibly TRBD2 (6 bases). This CDR3 region has 16 residues. Germline values: CDR1 MGHRA, CDR2 YSYEKL. V lost 5 bases, J lost 8 bases, and 22 bases lay in between. The CDR3 loop is CASSFPRGAKGDEQFF. CDR3 coding DNA: TGCGCCAGCAGCTTCCCTCGCGGGGCCAAAGGGGATGAGCAGTTCTTC.

V is TRBV10-3 and J is TRBJ1-1; 7 positions agree with TRBD1. V was pared by 8 bases and J by 3 bases, with 6 bases of the junction left unmatched. Germline lookup yields CDR1 ENHRY and CDR2 SYGVKD. The CDR3 consists of 13 residues. The CDR3 nucleotides are TGTGCCATCGCAGGGGGTGGGGACACTGAAGCTTTCTTT. Encoded protein: CAIAGGGDTEAFF.